This T cell receptor beta chain was obtained from a study of blood T cells in healthy people across ages. A second PCR of 7 to 11 cycles used a sample-barcoded 5' primer and a J-beta primer mix. TCRdb re-derived calls from the 5' RACE reads in MiXCR, one entry per CDR3 protein. The table includes 1.5 million to 2 million distinct CDR3 sequences, 28% detected once. V was cut by 4 bases and J by 13 bases, with 24 bases left in between. Germline loops: CDR1 SGDLS, CDR2 YYNGEE. The CDR3 has 15 amino acids. The sample holds a few counts of this clonotype. This receptor was obtained from a woman aged 25 to 39 in good health. This chain joins TRBV9 and TRBJ2-4; no clear D. Sequenced: blood. The CDR3 coding sequence is TGTGCCAGCAGCCCCCAACCTAGTTCCTACAATGAGCAGTACTTC. Translating gives CASSPQPSSYNEQYF.